Sequencing of this T cell receptor (beta chain) was carried out in a study of tumor-infiltrating lymphocytes in localized non-small cell lung cancer. Regarding the study as a whole: Immunotypes IM1 and IM2 had similar TCR-derived T-cell fractions. Compared with uninvolved lung, tumors showed higher T cell infiltration by TCRbeta sequencing. Tumor T-cell fraction was not associated with recurrence-free survival. Technical variation could not be separated from intratumor heterogeneity here.

This clone was seen only once. Its antigen is still unknown. Measured with immunoSEQ multiplex PCR; TCRdb has only the in-frame clones, and not every one. The data hold about 16,000 clones, with under 85% observed a single time. CDR3 size: 15 residues. Germline V CDR1 and CDR2: MGHRA, YSYEKL. Trimming removed 4 bases from V and 0 bases from J, with 10 bases in between. The sequence was collected from a human donor with non-small cell lung cancer. The sequenced sample consisted of lung tumor tissue. The chain carries TRBV4-1 and TRBJ1-5; D is unresolved. The CDR3 region has the DNA TGCGCCAGCAGCCCGGGCTTCAATAGCAATCAGCCCCAGCATTTT. It yields the protein CASSPGFNSNQPQHF.